A selection of T cell receptor beta chains follows, all from one sample in a study of response to subunit inactivated influenza vaccine. TCRdb re-called the RT-PCR reads through MiXCR, storing one row per CDR3 protein. The repertoire has roughly 760,000 distinct CDR3 sequences, 20% to 25% of them found once; the top ten carry about a tenth. Source: PBMCs from blood, taken more than 4 days after vaccination. The receptors here all came from a man in his fifties who received an inactivated influenza vaccine. CDR3s include the opening cysteine and the closing phenylalanine or tryptophan. The D gene is left open where the match is weak. Size is omitted from some rows. Given values are once, few, many or a class for expanded clones.

CDR3 DNA | CDR3 protein | clone size | J gene | D gene | V gene
TGCGCCAGCAGAGAGTCAGGTAGGGAGCTGTTTTTT | CASRESGRELFF | NA | TRBJ2-2 | NA | TRBV10-1
TGTGCCAGCAGCTCATTAGGGTCGGGGAATCAGCCCCAGCATTTT | CASSSLGSGNQPQHF | few | TRBJ1-5 | NA | TRBV7-9
TGTGCCAGCAGCTTAGTCCCCGCCGGGGGGGCACCCTACGAGCAGTACTTC | CASSLVPAGGAPYEQYF | many | TRBJ2-7 | TRBD2 | TRBV7-9
TGTGCCAGCACCAGGGGGACACACAATCAGCCCCAGCATTTT | CASTRGTHNQPQHF | few | TRBJ1-5 | TRBD1 | TRBV12-3/TRBV12-4
TGTGCCAGCAGCTTAGGGCTAGCGGGGGACCTAAGCACAGATACGCAGTATTTT | CASSLGLAGDLSTDTQYF | NA | TRBJ2-3 | TRBD2 | TRBV7-2
TGTGCCAGCAGTTTGGACAGTGGTACTGAAGCTTTCTTT | CASSLDSGTEAFF | NA | TRBJ1-1 | NA | TRBV12-3/TRBV12-4
TGTGCCAGCAGCTTAGTTTTGCAAGAGACCCAGTACTTC | CASSLVLQETQYF | many | TRBJ2-5 | NA | TRBV7-2
TGCAGTGCCCAACTAGCGGGAGGGCCTAACGAGCAGTACTTC | CSAQLAGGPNEQYF | NA | TRBJ2-7 | TRBD2 | TRBV20-1
TGTGCCAGCAGTCCCGAGCCGGGGCAGGGGAACTACGAGCAGTACTTC | CASSPEPGQGNYEQYF | many | TRBJ2-7 | NA | TRBV27
TGCAGTGCCTACTACCGGGAGACCCAGTACTTC | CSAYYRETQYF | NA | TRBJ2-5 | NA | TRBV20-1
TGTGCCAGCAGCCAAGATCTGACCGAGAAAGGGGCCCAGTACTTC | CASSQDLTEKGAQYF | NA | TRBJ2-5 | NA | TRBV4-2
TGTGCCAGCAGTCCAACCGAACAGGTCAGACTAGAGATTGTTACGTACGAGCAGTACTTC | CASSPTEQVRLEIVTYEQYF | few | TRBJ2-7 | NA | TRBV11-2
TGTGCCAGCAGCTTAGTCGGGGACAAATCCCCGTATGGCTACACCTTC | CASSLVGDKSPYGYTF | few | TRBJ1-2 | NA | TRBV7-9
TGCAGTGGCGGCGGGAGGAGTATCAATGAGCAGTTCTTC | CSGGGRSINEQFF | NA | TRBJ2-1 | TRBD2 | TRBV20-1
TGTGCCAGCAGTGAAGGGAGGGGGGAAGCTTTCTTT | CASSEGRGEAFF | few | TRBJ1-1 | NA | TRBV6-1
TGCAGTGCTAGTCCCGTCGGAAGCGGGAGGGCCTACAATGAGCAGTTCTTC | CSASPVGSGRAYNEQFF | few | TRBJ2-1 | TRBD2 | TRBV20-1
TGTGCCAGCAGTTCGGATAGAGAGGTGGCAGATACGCAGTATTTT | CASSSDREVADTQYF | NA | TRBJ2-3 | NA | TRBV6-2/TRBV6-3
TGTGCCAGCAGCTTAGCCCGGGACTTCAATTCACCCCTCCACTTT | CASSLARDFNSPLHF | NA | TRBJ1-6 | NA | TRBV7-6
TGTGCCAGCAGTTACGGACTTGCCAATGAGCAGTTCTTC | CASSYGLANEQFF | few | TRBJ2-1 | NA | TRBV6-2/TRBV6-3
TGTGCCAGCAGTATGACAGATTACGAGCAGTACTTC | CASSMTDYEQYF | few | TRBJ2-7 | NA | TRBV6-2/TRBV6-3
TGTGCCAGCAGGAGAGGAGGACAGGGACGCGAGCAGTACTTC | CASRRGGQGREQYF | NA | TRBJ2-7 | TRBD1 | TRBV12-3/TRBV12-4
TGTGCCAGCAGCCAAGGCAGGGGTAACGCGAACACTGAAGCTTTCTTT | CASSQGRGNANTEAFF | few | TRBJ1-1 | NA | TRBV14
TGCAGTGCAACGGACTACTCAGAGACCCAGTACTTC | CSATDYSETQYF | few | TRBJ2-5 | NA | TRBV20-1
TGTGCCACCACGACAGGAGTCAGCGGCGGTCAGCCCCAGCATTTT | CATTTGVSGGQPQHF | NA | TRBJ1-5 | NA | TRBV6-1
TGTACCAGCAGTCTCGGGACTAGCGGGGTTGAGCAGTTCTTC | CTSSLGTSGVEQFF | NA | TRBJ2-1 | TRBD2 | TRBV27
TGCGCCAGCAGCCTACTGAGAGGGACTGAAGCTTTCTTT | CASSLLRGTEAFF | NA | TRBJ1-1 | NA | TRBV4-3
TGCAGCGTCGCAGGGTCAACTAATGAAAAACTGTTTTTT | CSVAGSTNEKLFF | few | TRBJ1-4 | NA | TRBV29-1
TGTGCCTGCAGCCAAGGGACTAGCTCATACTACGAGCAGTACTTC | CACSQGTSSYYEQYF | NA | TRBJ2-7 | TRBD2 | TRBV3-1
TGCGCCAGCAGCTTGTCCGCGGACAATCAGCCCCAGCATTTT | CASSLSADNQPQHF | NA | TRBJ1-5 | NA | TRBV5-1
TGTGCCAGCAGCGTGCCCGGCGGTGAAGCTTTCTTT | CASSVPGGEAFF | few | TRBJ1-1 | NA | TRBV9
TGCAGCGTGATCCAAGACAGGGCCACAGATACGCAGTATTTT | CSVIQDRATDTQYF | few | TRBJ2-3 | TRBD1 | TRBV29-1
TGTGCCAGCAGACCTCCATCGGGACAGCGGGCTTTGGCTGGCTACACCTTC | CASRPPSGQRALAGYTF | NA | TRBJ1-2 | TRBD1 | TRBV6-1
TGCGCCAGCAGCACCAGTGGCCCTCTTGAAGCTTTCTTT | CASSTSGPLEAFF | NA | TRBJ1-1 | NA | TRBV5-1
TGTGCCAGCAGCTTAAGGCCGGGCAAGCCCGGGGAGCTGTTTTTT | CASSLRPGKPGELFF | few | TRBJ2-2 | NA | TRBV5-5
TGCGCCAGCAGCGGGGACAGGGCAGAGACCCAGTACTTC | CASSGDRAETQYF | few | TRBJ2-5 | TRBD1 | TRBV5-1
TGCGCCAGCAGCCCGCCCGGGACAGGGGAAGGAGATACGCAGTATTTT | CASSPPGTGEGDTQYF | few | TRBJ2-3 | TRBD1 | TRBV5-1
TGCGCCAGCAGCTCCAGCTGGGGGGAGACCCAGTACTTC | CASSSSWGETQYF | few | TRBJ2-5 | NA | TRBV5-1
TGTGCCAGCAGCCAAGCGGGGACTAGCGGGAGGTTTTTACGAGAGCAGTTCTTC | CASSQAGTSGRFLREQFF | few | TRBJ2-1 | TRBD2 | TRBV4-2
TGTGCCACCAGCGGGCCGGGAGGGGGGAATGAGCAGTTCTTC | CATSGPGGGNEQFF | NA | TRBJ2-1 | TRBD2 | TRBV24-1
TGTGCCAGCAGCATGGGACAGCCCAATATCATCACCCTCCACTTT | CASSMGQPNIITLHF | NA | TRBJ1-6 | TRBD1 | TRBV5-5
TGTGCCATCAGTGCGGGTCTGGCTAGCGGGGCCCAAGAGACCCAGTACTTC | CAISAGLASGAQETQYF | few | TRBJ2-5 | TRBD2 | TRBV10-3
TGTGCCAGCAGTTATAGATCCGGGGCCAACGTCCTGACTTTC | CASSYRSGANVLTF | many | TRBJ2-6 | NA | TRBV12-3/TRBV12-4
TGTGCCAGCAGCCAAGGGGGGCGGTCCACAGATACGCAGTATTTT | CASSQGGRSTDTQYF | NA | TRBJ2-3 | NA | TRBV3-1
TGTGCCAGCAGCCAACTTCGCCAGGGGGTTGGCACCGGGGAGCTGTTTTTT | CASSQLRQGVGTGELFF | few | TRBJ2-2 | TRBD1 | TRBV14
TGTGCCAGCAGCCCGATTCTGAATTCACCCCTCCACTTT | CASSPILNSPLHF | NA | TRBJ1-6 | NA | TRBV3-1
TGTGCCAGCAGTTTCAGGGAAGCTCAGCCCCAGCATTTT | CASSFREAQPQHF | few | TRBJ1-5 | NA | TRBV12-3/TRBV12-4
TGTGCCAGCAGCCGGTATTTCGGACAGGGAGTTTACAATGAGCAGTTCTTC | CASSRYFGQGVYNEQFF | NA | TRBJ2-1 | TRBD1 | TRBV14
TGCAGTGCTAGAGCGACTAGCGGGAATTACAATGAGCAGTTCTTC | CSARATSGNYNEQFF | many | TRBJ2-1 | TRBD2 | TRBV20-1
TGTGCCAGCAGCCAAGGATTGGTGGACAGAAGGACCTACAATGAGCAGTTCTTC | CASSQGLVDRRTYNEQFF | NA | TRBJ2-1 | NA | TRBV14
TGCGCCAGCATGTACGGGACAGGATCTCGAGAGCAGTACTTC | CASMYGTGSREQYF | NA | TRBJ2-7 | TRBD1 | TRBV5-1
TGTGCCAGCAGCTTAGGAACAGTTTTTGGGGAGACCCAGTACTTC | CASSLGTVFGETQYF | once | TRBJ2-5 | NA | TRBV7-6
TGTGCCAGCAGTTTAGGGGCAGGGGGCCGGGAGACCCAGTACTTC | CASSLGAGGRETQYF | few | TRBJ2-5 | TRBD1 | TRBV12-3/TRBV12-4
TGTGCCAGCACCATCCATTGGGAGGCCAACGTCCTGACTTTC | CASTIHWEANVLTF | NA | TRBJ2-6 | NA | TRBV12-3/TRBV12-4
TGTGCCAGCAGTTACGGCAGGGGGGATAGCAACCAGCCCCAGCATTTT | CASSYGRGDSNQPQHF | NA | TRBJ1-5 | TRBD1 | TRBV6-5
TGCAGCCGGAGCGGCAATGAGCAGTTCTTC | CSRSGNEQFF | few | TRBJ2-1 | NA | TRBV20-1
TGCAGTGCTAGTGGAGGGCGCCTAGATACGCAGTATTTT | CSASGGRLDTQYF | many | TRBJ2-3 | NA | TRBV20-1
TGCGCCAGCAGCTGGGGACAGGGAAACGGCTACACCTTC | CASSWGQGNGYTF | few | TRBJ1-2 | TRBD1 | TRBV5-1